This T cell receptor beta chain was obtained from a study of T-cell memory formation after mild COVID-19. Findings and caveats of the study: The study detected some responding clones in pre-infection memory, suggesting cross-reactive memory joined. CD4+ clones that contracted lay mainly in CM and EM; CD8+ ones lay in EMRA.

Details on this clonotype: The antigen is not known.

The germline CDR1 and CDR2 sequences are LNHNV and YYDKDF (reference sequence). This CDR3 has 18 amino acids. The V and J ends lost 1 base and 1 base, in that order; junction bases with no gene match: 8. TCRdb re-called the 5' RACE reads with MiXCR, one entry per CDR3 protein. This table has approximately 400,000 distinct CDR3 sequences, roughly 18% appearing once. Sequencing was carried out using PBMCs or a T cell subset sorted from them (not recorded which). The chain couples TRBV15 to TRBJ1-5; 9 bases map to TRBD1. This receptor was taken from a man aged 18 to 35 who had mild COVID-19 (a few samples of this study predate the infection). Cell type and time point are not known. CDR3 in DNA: TGTGCCACCAGCAGAGCCCGGACAGGGGTAGGCAGCAATCAGCCCCAGCATTTT. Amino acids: CATSRARTGVGSNQPQHF.